The clone carrying this TCR beta chain occurred once. The data belong to a study of T cell changes during pregnancy in multiple sclerosis. This CDR3 has 14 amino acids. The germline V gene has CDR1 KGHSH and CDR2 LQKENI. The V segment lost 3 bases and the J segment 7 bases; nucleotides outside the gene matches: 7. The protocol was immunoSEQ multiplex PCR, while the TCRdb copy is restricted to in-frame clones and leaves out a portion. This table holds 65,000 to 90,000 clones, roughly nine tenths found once. V and J are TRBV18 and TRBJ1-2; 8 bases map to TRBD1. This clonotype was obtained from a female donor in good health, serving as a control in a pregnancy study. Some clones in this sample may be carry-over from other donors' samples. The sequenced sample was PBMCs, obtained in the first trimester of pregnancy. The DNA for the CDR3 is TGTGCCAGCTCACCGACGGACAGGGTCCTTGGCTACACCTTC. It specifies CASSPTDRVLGYTF.